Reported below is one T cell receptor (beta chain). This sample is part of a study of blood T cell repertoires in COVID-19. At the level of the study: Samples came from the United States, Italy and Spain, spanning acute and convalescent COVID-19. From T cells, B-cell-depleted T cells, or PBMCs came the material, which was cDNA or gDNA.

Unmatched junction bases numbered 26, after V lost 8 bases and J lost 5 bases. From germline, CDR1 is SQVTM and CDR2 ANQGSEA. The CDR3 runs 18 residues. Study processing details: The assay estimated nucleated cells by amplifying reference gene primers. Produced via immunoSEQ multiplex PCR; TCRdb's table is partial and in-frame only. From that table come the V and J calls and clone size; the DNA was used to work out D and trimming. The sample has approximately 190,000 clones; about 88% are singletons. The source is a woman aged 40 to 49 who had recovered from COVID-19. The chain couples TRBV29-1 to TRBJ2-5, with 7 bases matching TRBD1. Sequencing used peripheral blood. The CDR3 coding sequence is TGCAGCTCTTCATTGAGAGGTCAGGGGGAAGTGAGGGCGGAGACCCAGTACTTC. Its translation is CSSSLRGQGEVRAETQYF. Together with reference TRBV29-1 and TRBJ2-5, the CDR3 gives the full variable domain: SAVISQKPSRDICQRGTSLTIQCQVDSQVTMMFWYRQQPGQSLTLIATANQGSEATYESGFVIDKFPISRPNLTFSTLTVSNMSPEDSSIYLCSSSLRGQGEVRAETQYFGPGTRLLVL.